The rows below give T cell receptor beta chains drawn from one sample of a study of beta chain features in type 1 diabetes. Assay: immunoSEQ multiplex PCR; the TCRdb copy retains only in-frame clones and omits some. This sample has approximately 170,000 clones, with less than 9.5% found just once. Sequencing was carried out using central memory CD4+ T cells from blood. These receptor sequences come from a woman in her forties with type 1 diabetes. The conserved cysteine and the conserved F or W are not part of the CDR3 here. D genes are given only for firm matches.

d_call: NA
v_call: TRBV7-2
j_call: TRBJ1-1
cdr3_aa: ASSLSGQSSTEAF

d_call: NA
v_call: TRBV28
j_call: TRBJ2-5
cdr3_aa: ASSPYDSTDQETQY

d_call: NA
v_call: TRBV7-9
j_call: TRBJ2-3
cdr3_aa: ASSLVSGPTDTQY

d_call: TRBD1
v_call: TRBV19
j_call: TRBJ1-5
cdr3_aa: ASRRRTGENQPQH

d_call: TRBD1
v_call: TRBV27
j_call: TRBJ2-7
cdr3_aa: ASSSTGIGGNEQY

d_call: TRBD1
v_call: TRBV27
j_call: TRBJ2-3
cdr3_aa: ASSLNPRTGRRTDTQY

d_call: NA
v_call: TRBV29-1
j_call: TRBJ1-2
cdr3_aa: SVAHPGGLANYGYT

d_call: TRBD1
v_call: TRBV14
j_call: TRBJ1-6
cdr3_aa: ASSKRQGANSPLH

d_call: NA
v_call: TRBV18
j_call: TRBJ2-5
cdr3_aa: ASSPRVGPWETQY

d_call: TRBD1
v_call: TRBV4-3
j_call: TRBJ1-2
cdr3_aa: ASSQGQGAEGYT

d_call: NA
v_call: TRBV15
j_call: TRBJ1-5
cdr3_aa: ATSSGSSGQPQH

d_call: TRBD1
v_call: TRBV11-2
j_call: TRBJ2-1
cdr3_aa: ASRPLRGQGARNEQF

d_call: NA
v_call: TRBV29-1
j_call: TRBJ2-2
cdr3_aa: SVVRRGDGELF

d_call: TRBD1
v_call: TRBV5-1
j_call: TRBJ1-1
cdr3_aa: ASSLNLGQGAWGTEAF

d_call: TRBD1
v_call: TRBV9
j_call: TRBJ1-1
cdr3_aa: ASSGPQGAAF

d_call: NA
v_call: TRBV4-3
j_call: TRBJ2-3
cdr3_aa: ASSQAGSTDTQY

d_call: TRBD2
v_call: TRBV7-8
j_call: TRBJ2-3
cdr3_aa: ASSLAGGKADTQY

d_call: NA
v_call: TRBV2
j_call: TRBJ1-1
cdr3_aa: ASRSGRGNTEAF

d_call: NA
v_call: TRBV18
j_call: TRBJ2-4
cdr3_aa: ASSQLKGSLNIQY

d_call: TRBD2
v_call: TRBV7-3
j_call: TRBJ2-6
cdr3_aa: ASSLRGTSGTTSGANVLT

d_call: NA
v_call: TRBV28
j_call: TRBJ2-5
cdr3_aa: ASSTNNREGMTY

d_call: NA
v_call: TRBV4-1
j_call: TRBJ1-2
cdr3_aa: ASSQGPGQPYGYT

d_call: NA
v_call: TRBV4-3
j_call: TRBJ1-5
cdr3_aa: ASSQGLSNQPQH

d_call: NA
v_call: TRBV4-1
j_call: TRBJ2-7
cdr3_aa: ASSQDGQGGQY

d_call: NA
v_call: TRBV19
j_call: TRBJ2-3
cdr3_aa: ASSIISGTDTQY

d_call: NA
v_call: TRBV7-3
j_call: TRBJ2-1
cdr3_aa: ASSRDNEQF

d_call: NA
v_call: TRBV29-1
j_call: TRBJ2-7
cdr3_aa: SVRQSSYEQY

d_call: NA
v_call: TRBV5-1
j_call: TRBJ2-5
cdr3_aa: ASSPGDEETQY

d_call: NA
v_call: TRBV7-9
j_call: TRBJ2-7
cdr3_aa: ASSDWAENEQY

d_call: NA
v_call: TRBV4-2
j_call: TRBJ1-2
cdr3_aa: ASSHKGDMEGYT

d_call: NA
v_call: TRBV19
j_call: TRBJ2-1
cdr3_aa: ASRDTGSYNEQF

d_call: NA
v_call: TRBV28
j_call: TRBJ1-3
cdr3_aa: ASSDPGPRRDTIY

d_call: TRBD2
v_call: TRBV7-8
j_call: TRBJ2-7
cdr3_aa: ASSLVAGPYEQY

d_call: NA
v_call: TRBV6-6
j_call: TRBJ1-2
cdr3_aa: ASTMQEAYGYT

d_call: TRBD1
v_call: TRBV4-3
j_call: TRBJ1-2
cdr3_aa: ASSQEDRAHGYT

d_call: TRBD2
v_call: TRBV15
j_call: TRBJ2-5
cdr3_aa: ATSRDSGSQETQY

d_call: TRBD2
v_call: TRBV5-4
j_call: TRBJ2-2
cdr3_aa: ASSLGLAGTGELF

d_call: TRBD1
v_call: TRBV25-1
j_call: TRBJ2-5
cdr3_aa: ASSASTGQETQY

d_call: NA
v_call: TRBV7-2
j_call: TRBJ2-3
cdr3_aa: ASTNTDTQY

d_call: NA
v_call: TRBV7-2
j_call: TRBJ2-3
cdr3_aa: ASSSRLESTDTQY

d_call: NA
v_call: TRBV5-4
j_call: TRBJ2-3
cdr3_aa: ASSRDSASTDTQY

d_call: NA
v_call: TRBV15
j_call: TRBJ1-2
cdr3_aa: ATSGGSSGYT

d_call: NA
v_call: TRBV6-5
j_call: TRBJ1-1
cdr3_aa: ASQDGPRGNTEAF

d_call: TRBD1
v_call: TRBV28
j_call: TRBJ1-2
cdr3_aa: ASSPDREGYT

d_call: NA
v_call: TRBV5-6
j_call: TRBJ2-4
cdr3_aa: ASSTGQGNIQY

d_call: TRBD1
v_call: TRBV19
j_call: TRBJ1-4
cdr3_aa: ASIPQGAEKLF

d_call: TRBD1
v_call: TRBV7-2
j_call: TRBJ2-2
cdr3_aa: ASSPLGPGGTGELF

d_call: TRBD1
v_call: TRBV5-1
j_call: TRBJ1-2
cdr3_aa: ASSLNTGGAGYT

d_call: TRBD1
v_call: TRBV29-1
j_call: TRBJ1-1
cdr3_aa: SVVGWTGNTEAF

d_call: NA
v_call: TRBV27
j_call: TRBJ1-1
cdr3_aa: ASRHVFLRGGPLNTEAF

d_call: NA
v_call: TRBV30
j_call: TRBJ1-2
cdr3_aa: AWRAGFNYGYT

d_call: NA
v_call: TRBV15
j_call: TRBJ1-1
cdr3_aa: ATSRGSARGTEAF

d_call: TRBD1
v_call: TRBV7-2
j_call: TRBJ1-1
cdr3_aa: ASSLVPGGTEAF

d_call: TRBD2
v_call: TRBV4-3
j_call: TRBJ2-7
cdr3_aa: ASSRVLAGPYEQY

d_call: TRBD1
v_call: TRBV28
j_call: TRBJ1-2
cdr3_aa: ASSDDRAANYGYT

d_call: TRBD1
v_call: TRBV7-8
j_call: TRBJ2-1
cdr3_aa: ASSSGQGRRDEQF

d_call: NA
v_call: TRBV5-1
j_call: TRBJ2-2
cdr3_aa: ASSLGQGTNTGELF

d_call: TRBD2
v_call: TRBV6-5
j_call: TRBJ2-1
cdr3_aa: ATLKRGGYNEQF

d_call: NA
v_call: TRBV20-1
j_call: TRBJ1-1
cdr3_aa: SALLNTEAF